This T cell receptor (beta chain) was sequenced during a study of T cells in Graves' hyperthyroidism and ophthalmopathy. Patients were excluded for uncontrolled infection, other autoimmune disease, pregnancy or lactation. Based on clinical symptoms, serum thyroxine and TRAb, thyroid ultrasound and orbital computed tomography, diagnoses were reached. The CDR3 is made up of 15 amino acids. Trimming stripped 3 bases from V and 9 bases from J, with 21 bases between. Per germline, CDR1 MGHRA and CDR2 YSYEKL. General study results and limits: Most expanded thyroid clonotypes above 0.001 recurred in blood. Ophthalmopathy cases were set apart from stable hyperthyroidism by a 13 V-J model.

This clonotype turned up a few times. Its antigen is currently unknown. RNA transcripts yielded amplified TCR beta CDR3 regions. Initially, a first-round RT-PCR of the TCR CDR3 employed the HTBI primer set. TCRdb reprocessed the multiplex PCR reads via MiXCR and lists one record per CDR3 protein. Among 450,000 to 650,000 distinct CDR3 sequences listed, 14% were seen once. The sequenced sample was blood. The chain has TRBV4-1 and TRBJ2-7; D is perhaps TRBD1 (5 bases). This TCR came from a woman between 18 and 29 years old with Graves' ophthalmopathy. CDR3 loop: CASSHIGATLVGQYF. In nucleotides, the CDR3 is TGCGCCAGCAGCCACATAGGGGCTACCCTGGTAGGGCAGTACTTC.